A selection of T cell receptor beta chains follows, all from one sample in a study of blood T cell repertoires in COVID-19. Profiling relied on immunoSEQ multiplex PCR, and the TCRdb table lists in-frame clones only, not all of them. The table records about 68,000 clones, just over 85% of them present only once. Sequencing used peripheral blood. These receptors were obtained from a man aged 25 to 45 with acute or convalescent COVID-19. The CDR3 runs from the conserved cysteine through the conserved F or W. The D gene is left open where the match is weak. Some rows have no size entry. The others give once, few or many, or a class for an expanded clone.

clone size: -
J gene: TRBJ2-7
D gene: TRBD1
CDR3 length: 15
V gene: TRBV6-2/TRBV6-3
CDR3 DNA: TGTGCCAGCAGCTTGGGACAGGGCCGTTCCTACGAGCAGTACTTC
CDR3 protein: CASSLGQGRSYEQYF

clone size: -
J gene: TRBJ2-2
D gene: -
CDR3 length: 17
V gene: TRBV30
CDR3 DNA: TGTGCCTGGGAACACGAATTAGACAGCCGTAACACCGGGGAGCTGTTTTTT
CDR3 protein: CAWEHELDSRNTGELFF

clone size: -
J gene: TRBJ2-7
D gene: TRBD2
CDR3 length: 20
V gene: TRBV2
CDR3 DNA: TGTGCCAGCAGTTCCCCTCAATTCAGCGGGAAATTGGTACTTCGCTACGAGCAGTACTTC
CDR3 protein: CASSSPQFSGKLVLRYEQYF

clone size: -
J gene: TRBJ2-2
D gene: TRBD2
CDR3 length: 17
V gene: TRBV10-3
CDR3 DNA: TGTGCCATCAGTGAGGGACTAGCGGGAGCCGGCACCGGGGAGCTGTTTTTT
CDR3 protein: CAISEGLAGAGTGELFF

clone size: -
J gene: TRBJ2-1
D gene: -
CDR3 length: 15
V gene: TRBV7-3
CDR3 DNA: TGTGCCAGCAGCCTCAGTGGGGGCAGGGTAAATGAGCAGTTCTTC
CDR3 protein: CASSLSGGRVNEQFF

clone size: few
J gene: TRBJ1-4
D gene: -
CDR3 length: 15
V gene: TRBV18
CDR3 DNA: TGTGCCAGCTCACCGAATAGCGGGACGTTTGAAAAACTGTTTTTT
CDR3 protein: CASSPNSGTFEKLFF

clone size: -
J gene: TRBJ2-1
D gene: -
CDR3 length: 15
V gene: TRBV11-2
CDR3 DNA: TGTGCCAGCAGCTTAGATTACGGAGGGGACGGTGAGCAGTTCTTC
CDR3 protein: CASSLDYGGDGEQFF

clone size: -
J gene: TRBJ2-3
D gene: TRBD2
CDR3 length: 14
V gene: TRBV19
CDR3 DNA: TGTGCCAGTATAGGCGGGAGAAGCACAGATACGCAGTATTTT
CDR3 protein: CASIGGRSTDTQYF

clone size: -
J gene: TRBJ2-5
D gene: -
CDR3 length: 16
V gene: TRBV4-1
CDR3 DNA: TGCGCCAGCAGCCACCCCCGGGACAAGGGCGAAGGGACCCAGTACTTC
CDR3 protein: CASSHPRDKGEGTQYF

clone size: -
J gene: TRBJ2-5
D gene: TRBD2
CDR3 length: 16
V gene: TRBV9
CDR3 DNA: TGTGCCAGCAGCGTCGGGACTAGCTCGTACCAAGAGACCCAGTACTTC
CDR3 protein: CASSVGTSSYQETQYF

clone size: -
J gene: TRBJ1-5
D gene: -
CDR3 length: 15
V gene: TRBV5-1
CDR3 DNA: TGCGCCAGCAGCTTGAGTCCAGGGCTAGGACAGCCCCAGCATTTT
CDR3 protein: CASSLSPGLGQPQHF

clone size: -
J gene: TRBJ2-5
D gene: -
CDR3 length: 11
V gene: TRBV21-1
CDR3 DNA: TGTGCCAGCAGCAGTAAAGAGACCCAGTACTTC
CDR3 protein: CASSSKETQYF

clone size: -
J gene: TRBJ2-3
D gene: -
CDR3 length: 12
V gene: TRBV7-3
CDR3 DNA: TGTGCCAGCAGCTACAGTGGGGATACGCAGTATTTT
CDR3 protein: CASSYSGDTQYF

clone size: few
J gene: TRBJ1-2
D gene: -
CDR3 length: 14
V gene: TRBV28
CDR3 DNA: TGTGCCAGCAGGTCTTCCGAGACTTGGGATGGCTACACCTTC
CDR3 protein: CASRSSETWDGYTF

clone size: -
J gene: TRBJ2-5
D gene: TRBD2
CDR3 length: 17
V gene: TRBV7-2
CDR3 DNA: TGTGCCAGCAGCTTTCTTCGGACTAGCGGGACCCAAGAGACCCAGTACTTC
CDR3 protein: CASSFLRTSGTQETQYF

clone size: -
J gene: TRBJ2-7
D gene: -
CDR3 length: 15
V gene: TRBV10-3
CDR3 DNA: TGTGCCATCAGTGAGTCGGAGGGAGTCACCTACGAGCAGTACTTC
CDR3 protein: CAISESEGVTYEQYF